These 9 T cell receptor beta chains were all obtained from the same sample, sequenced in a study of blood T cell repertoires in COVID-19. Here immunoSEQ multiplex PCR was the method, and the copy in TCRdb shows in-frame clones only, minus some. The data show 110,000 to 150,000 clones, approximately 90% seen once. Material for sequencing was peripheral blood. These receptors all stem from a woman of 80 years or more with acute or convalescent COVID-19.

The chain is built from TRBV10-3 and TRBJ1-1; the D gene is possibly TRBD1 (5 bases). This CDR3 region has 15 residues. V was shortened by 3 bases and J by 1 base, with 12 bases between the two germline ends. CDR1 is ENHRY and CDR2 is SYGVKD in the germline V gene. As DNA, the CDR3 is TGTGCCATCAGTGACAGGGTGGGGGGGAACACTGAAGCTTTCTTT. This codes for CAISDRVGGNTEAFF.

This chain uses TRBV5-4 with TRBJ1-2; TRBD1 might be the D (5 bases). CDR1 SGHNT and CDR2 YYREEE come from the germline V gene (reference sequence). The CDR3 has 17 amino acids. V was clipped by 3 bases and J by 4 bases, with 22 bases between them. CDR3 protein: CASSSQVPAQGSYGYTF. The CDR3 coding sequence is TGTGCCAGCAGCTCACAAGTCCCAGCGCAGGGTAGCTATGGCTACACCTTC.

The J gene is TRBJ2-4, the V gene TRBV7-2; D possibly corresponds to TRBD2 (6 bases). Per germline, CDR1 SGHTA and CDR2 FQGNSA. Trimming pared 1 base from V and 8 bases from J, leaving 12 bases between. The CDR3 contains 14 residues. As DNA, the CDR3 is TGTGCCAGCAGCTTAGAGGGATCGGGGGACATTCAGTACTTC. It codes for CASSLEGSGDIQYF.

This chain connects TRBV2 to TRBJ1-3, with D possibly TRBD1 on 5 matching bases. The CDR3 is made up of 16 amino acids. Germline V gene data show CDR1 as SNHLY and CDR2 as FYNNEI. With 1 base removed from V and 0 bases from J, the gap between germline ends came to 10 bases. CDR3 sequence: CASSEVAGDSGNTIYF. In nucleotides, the CDR3 is TGTGCCAGCAGTGAAGTCGCGGGGGACTCTGGAAACACCATATATTTT.

The J gene is TRBJ2-3, the V gene TRBV6-5, with no clear D. This CDR3 is built from 13 residues. Trimming removed 4 bases at V and 6 bases at J, with 11 bases between. CDR1 is MNHEY and CDR2 is SVGAGI in the germline V gene. CDR3 bases: TGTGCCAGCAGTTCGGTCCCAACGGATACGCAGTATTTT. It codes for CASSSVPTDTQYF.

V gene TRBV12-1 combines with J gene TRBJ1-1; the D call of TRBD1 is as the table states it, not checked on the DNA. TRBV12-1 is a pseudogene locus. The CDR3 has 14 residues. This CDR3 reads CATCDTTQNTEAFF. CDR3 DNA sequence: TGTGCCACCTGTGACACCACACAGAACACTGAAGCTTTCTTT.

V is TRBV28 and J is TRBJ2-3; 7 positions agree with TRBD1. Germline loops: CDR1 MDHEN, CDR2 SYDVKM. This CDR3 comprises 15 residues. After removal of 5 bases from V and 5 bases from J, the junction contained 10 bases not matched to a gene. The chain's CDR3 is CASSQQGRQLDTQYF. The CDR3 nucleotides are TGTGCCAGCAGTCAACAGGGGAGACAGTTAGATACGCAGTATTTT. Full variable domain (remainder filled in from reference TRBV28 and TRBJ2-3): DVKVTQSSRYLVKRTGEKVFLECVQDMDHENMFWYRQDPGLGLRLIYFSYDVKMKEKGDIPEGYSVSREKKERFSLILESASTNQTSMYLCASSQQGRQLDTQYFGPGTRLTVL.

V usage is TRBV6-5 and J usage is TRBJ1-5, with D tentatively TRBD1 (6 bases). V dropped 6 bases and J dropped 7 bases, with 10 bases sitting between them. There are 12 residues in the CDR3. CDR1 MNHEY and CDR2 SVGAGI come from the germline V gene. Here the CDR3 reads CASRQGEQPQHF. CDR3 DNA: TGTGCCAGCAGACAGGGTGAACAGCCCCAGCATTTT.

This clone was seen just once. This chain joins TRBV7-2 and TRBJ1-5; D may be TRBD1 (5 bases). V lost 1 base and J lost 4, with 11 bases in between. Looked up from germline, CDR1 is SGHTA and CDR2 is FQGNSA. The CDR3 totals 15 residues. CDR3 coding DNA: TGTGCCAGCAGCTTAGGAACAGGTTCAAATCAGCCCCAGCATTTT. Amino acid sequence: CASSLGTGSNQPQHF.